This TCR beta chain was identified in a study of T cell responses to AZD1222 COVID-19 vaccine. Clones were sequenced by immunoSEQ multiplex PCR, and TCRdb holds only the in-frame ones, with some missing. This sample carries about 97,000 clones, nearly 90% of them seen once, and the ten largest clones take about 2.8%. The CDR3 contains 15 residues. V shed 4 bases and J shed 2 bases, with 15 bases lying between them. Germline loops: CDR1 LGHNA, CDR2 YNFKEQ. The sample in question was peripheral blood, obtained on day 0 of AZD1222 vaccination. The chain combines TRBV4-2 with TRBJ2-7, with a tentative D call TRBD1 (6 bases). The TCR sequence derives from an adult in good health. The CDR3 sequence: CASSPRDTGTYEQYF. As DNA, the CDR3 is TGTGCCAGCAGCCCCCGGGACACTGGTACCTACGAGCAGTACTTC.